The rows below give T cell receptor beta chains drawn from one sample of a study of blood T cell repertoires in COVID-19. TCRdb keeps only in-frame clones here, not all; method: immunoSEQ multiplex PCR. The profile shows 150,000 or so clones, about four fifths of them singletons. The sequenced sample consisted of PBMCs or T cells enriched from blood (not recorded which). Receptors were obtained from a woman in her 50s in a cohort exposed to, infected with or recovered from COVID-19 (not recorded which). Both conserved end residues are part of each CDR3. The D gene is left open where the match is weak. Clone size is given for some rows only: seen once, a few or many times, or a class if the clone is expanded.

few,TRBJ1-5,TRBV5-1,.,CASSLDTAGSQPQHF,TGCGCCAGCAGCTTGGACACGGCTGGGAGTCAGCCCCAGCATTTT
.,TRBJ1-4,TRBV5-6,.,CASSQRQSPLFF,TGTGCCAGCAGCCAACGACAGTCTCCACTGTTTTTT
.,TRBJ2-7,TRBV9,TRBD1,CASSVRTGGGEQYF,TGTGCCAGCAGCGTGAGGACAGGGGGCGGCGAGCAGTACTTC
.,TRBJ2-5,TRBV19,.,CASSTGVRGTQYF,TGTGCCAGTAGCACCGGGGTCAGGGGGACCCAGTACTTC
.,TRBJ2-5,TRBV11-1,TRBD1,CASRTGVETQYF,TGTGCCAGCAGAACAGGGGTAGAGACCCAGTACTTC
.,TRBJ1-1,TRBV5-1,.,CASSLVLGGLGTEAFF,TGCGCCAGCAGCTTGGTTCTTGGCGGCCTGGGCACTGAAGCTTTCTTT
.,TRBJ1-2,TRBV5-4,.,CASSSPTGNYGYTF,TGTGCCAGCAGCTCCCCTACAGGGAACTATGGCTACACCTTC
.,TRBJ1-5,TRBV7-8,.,CASSLIRDSNQPQHF,TGTGCCAGCAGCTTAATTCGGGACTCCAATCAGCCCCAGCATTTT
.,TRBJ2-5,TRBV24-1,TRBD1,CATSDRAAPVQETQYF,TGTGCCACCAGCGACAGGGCCGCTCCCGTTCAAGAGACCCAGTACTTC
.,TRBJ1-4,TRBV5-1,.,CASSLYPGAGEKLFF,TGCGCCAGCAGCTTGTATCCGGGCGCGGGTGAAAAACTGTTTTTT
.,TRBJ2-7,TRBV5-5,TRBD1,CASSLLGTETYEQYF,TGTGCCAGCAGCTTGCTTGGGACAGAGACCTACGAGCAGTACTTC
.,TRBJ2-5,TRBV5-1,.,CASRLAGSGETQYF,TGCGCCAGCAGACTGGCAGGGTCCGGCGAGACCCAGTACTTC
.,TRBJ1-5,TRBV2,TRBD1,CASNRGTQSNQPQHF,TGTGCCAGCAACAGGGGAACTCAAAGCAATCAGCCCCAGCATTTT
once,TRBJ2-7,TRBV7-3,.,CASSLSAADSYEQYF,TGTGCCAGCAGCTTAAGTGCGGCAGACTCCTACGAGCAGTACTTC
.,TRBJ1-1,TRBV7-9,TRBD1,CASSLAWGEDRDTEAFF,TGTGCCAGCAGCTTAGCGTGGGGGGAGGACAGGGACACTGAAGCTTTCTTT
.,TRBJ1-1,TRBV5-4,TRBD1,CASRDGTGSNTEAFF,TGTGCCAGCAGAGATGGGACAGGCAGTAACACTGAAGCTTTCTTT
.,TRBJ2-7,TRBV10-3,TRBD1,CAIRGQVSSYEQYF,TGTGCCATCAGGGGACAGGTTAGCTCCTACGAGCAGTACTTC
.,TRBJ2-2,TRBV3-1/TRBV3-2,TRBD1,CASNQRGLYTGELFF,TGTGCCAGCAACCAAAGGGGGCTATACACCGGGGAGCTGTTTTTT
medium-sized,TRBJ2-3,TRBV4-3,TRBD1,CASSQAFTGGADTQYF,TGCGCCAGCAGCCAAGCTTTCACAGGGGGCGCAGATACGCAGTATTTT
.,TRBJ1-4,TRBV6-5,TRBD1,CASTTGTGGEKLFF,TGTGCCAGCACTACCGGGACAGGGGGTGAAAAACTGTTTTTT
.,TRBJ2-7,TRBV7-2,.,CASRRGTGESYEQYF,TGTGCCAGCAGGCGAGGGACTGGGGAGTCCTACGAGCAGTACTTC
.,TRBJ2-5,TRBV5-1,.,CASSWGGGLQETQYF,TGCGCCAGCAGCTGGGGAGGAGGTTTACAAGAGACCCAGTACTTC
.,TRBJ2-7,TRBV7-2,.,CASSLALAGYEQYF,TGTGCCAGCAGCTTAGCGCTGGCAGGGTACGAGCAGTACTTC
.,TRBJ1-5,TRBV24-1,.,CATSDWALNQPQHF,TGTGCCACCAGTGATTGGGCCCTAAATCAGCCCCAGCATTTT
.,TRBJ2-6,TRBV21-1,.,CASSKHGTGGCDSGANVLTF,TGTGCCAGCAGCAAACATGGGACAGGGGGCTGTGATTCTGGGGCCAACGTCCTGACTTTC
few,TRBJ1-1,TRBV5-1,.,CASSTGQPNTEAFF,TGCGCCAGCAGCACGGGACAACCGAACACTGAAGCTTTCTTT
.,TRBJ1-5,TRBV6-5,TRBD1,CASSRGTDSGQPQHF,TGTGCCAGCAGTCGCGGGACAGATTCTGGCCAGCCCCAGCATTTT
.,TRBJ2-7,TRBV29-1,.,CSVRESGESYEQYF,TGCAGCGTTCGCGAATCGGGGGAATCCTACGAGCAGTACTTC
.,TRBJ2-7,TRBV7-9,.,CASSLSGAGPYEQYF,TGTGCCAGCAGCTTGTCCGGGGCGGGACCCTACGAGCAGTACTTC
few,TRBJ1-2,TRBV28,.,CASTPGGNYGYTF,TGTGCCAGCACCCCTGGGGGGAACTATGGCTACACCTTC
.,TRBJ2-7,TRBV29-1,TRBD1,CSVLQDRASYEQYF,TGCAGCGTGCTCCAGGACAGGGCCTCCTACGAGCAGTACTTC
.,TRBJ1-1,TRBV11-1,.,CASSIYLNTEAFF,TGTGCCAGCAGCATTTACTTGAACACTGAAGCTTTCTTT
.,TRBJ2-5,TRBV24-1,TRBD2,CATSGGQAGGPETQYF,TGTGCCACCAGTGGGGGCCAGGCGGGAGGGCCTGAGACCCAGTACTTC
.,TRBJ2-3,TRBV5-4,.,CASSKAGGQTDTQYF,TGTGCCAGCAGCAAGGCAGGCGGGCAGACAGATACGCAGTATTTT
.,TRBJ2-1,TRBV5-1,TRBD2,CASSPEAGAHNEQFF,TGCGCCAGCAGCCCGGAAGCGGGAGCCCACAATGAGCAGTTCTTC
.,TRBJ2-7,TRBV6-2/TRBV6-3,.,CASRPGASYEQYF,TGTGCCAGCAGACCTGGGGCGTCCTACGAGCAGTACTTC
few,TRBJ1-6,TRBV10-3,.,CAINSPDSPLHF,TGTGCCATCAACAGCCCGGATTCACCCCTCCACTTT
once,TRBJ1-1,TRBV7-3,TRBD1,CASSWAGGVNTEAFF,TGTGCCAGCAGCTGGGCAGGGGGCGTGAACACTGAAGCTTTCTTT
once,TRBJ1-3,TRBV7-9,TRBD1,CASSLQGETGNTIYF,TGTGCCAGCAGCTTACAGGGGGAAACTGGAAACACCATATATTTT
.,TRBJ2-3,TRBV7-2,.,CASSLAAPDTQYF,TGTGCCAGCAGCTTAGCGGCCCCAGATACGCAGTATTTT
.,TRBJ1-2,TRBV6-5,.,CASRPGAGGGYTF,TGTGCCAGCAGACCAGGGGCAGGCGGGGGCTACACCTTC
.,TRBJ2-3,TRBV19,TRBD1,CASSIGKGASTDTQYF,TGTGCCAGTAGTATCGGTAAGGGGGCGAGCACAGATACGCAGTATTTT
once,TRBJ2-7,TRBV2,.,CASSGERLRQYF,TGTGCCAGCAGTGGGGAGCGGTTGAGGCAGTACTTC
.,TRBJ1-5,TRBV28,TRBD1,CASRGDRSINQPQHF,TGTGCCAGCAGGGGGGACAGGAGTATCAATCAGCCCCAGCATTTT
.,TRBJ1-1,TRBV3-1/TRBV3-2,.,CASSRNFGDTEAFF,TGTGCCAGCAGCCGCAATTTCGGGGACACTGAAGCTTTCTTT
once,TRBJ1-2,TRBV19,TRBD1,CASRDRAYGYTF,TGTGCCAGTAGGGACAGGGCCTATGGCTACACCTTC
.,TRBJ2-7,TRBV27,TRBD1,CASSISGGSGLYEQYF,TGTGCCAGCAGTATTTCAGGGGGATCTGGGCTCTACGAGCAGTACTTC